This T cell receptor beta chain was sequenced in a study of blood T cell repertoires in COVID-19. Overall study context: Sample material is recorded as cDNA or gDNA derived from T cells, B-cell-depleted T cells, or PBMCs.

Repertoires were generated with immunoSEQ multiplex PCR, while TCRdb's copy carries only in-frame clones and drops some. The data show about 62,000 clones, around 80% seen once. This CDR3 region has 10 residues. Germline CDR1 reads ENHRY; CDR2 reads SYGVKD. Trimming stripped 11 bases from V and 7 bases from J, with 12 bases between. This clone was counted between two and nine times. The sequence was collected from a woman aged 80 or older with active or convalescent COVID-19. What was sequenced was peripheral blood. The chain joins TRBV10-3 to TRBJ2-7; the D gene is possibly TRBD2 (5 bases). The CDR3 is CALLPGEQYF. The CDR3 bases are TGTGCCCTATTACCGGGGGAGCAGTACTTC.